These T cell receptor beta chains were read from a single sample in a study of blood T cell repertoires in COVID-19. Generated by immunoSEQ multiplex PCR, the TCRdb table keeps only in-frame clones and is missing some. Among 250,000 to 350,000 clones listed, around nine tenths were seen once. Sequencing was performed on PBMCs or T cells enriched from blood (not recorded which). The source of these receptors is a woman aged 40 to 50 who had recovered from COVID-19. The CDR3 runs from the conserved cysteine through the conserved F or W. The D gene is left open where the match is weak. Size values are once, few and many counts, or a class for expanded clones, and some rows have none.

cdr3_aa: CASRATGSSYEQYF; cdr3_nt: TGTGCCAGCAGAGCTACAGGGAGCTCCTACGAGCAGTACTTC; j_call: TRBJ2-7; v_call: TRBV4-2; d_call: NA; clone_size: NA
cdr3_aa: CASSITGKGETQYF; cdr3_nt: TGTGCCAGTAGTATAACCGGGAAAGGAGAGACCCAGTACTTC; j_call: TRBJ2-5; v_call: TRBV19; d_call: NA; clone_size: NA
cdr3_aa: CASSELGTAKNIQYF; cdr3_nt: TGTGCCAGCAGTGAACTCGGGACTGCCAAAAACATTCAGTACTTC; j_call: TRBJ2-4; v_call: TRBV6-1; d_call: NA; clone_size: NA
cdr3_aa: CAKDRRANYGYTF; cdr3_nt: TGTGCCAAGGACAGGCGAGCTAACTATGGCTACACCTTC; j_call: TRBJ1-2; v_call: TRBV21-1; d_call: NA; clone_size: NA
cdr3_aa: CASSLMGAHEQYF; cdr3_nt: TGTGCCAGCAGTTTGATGGGGGCGCACGAGCAGTACTTC; j_call: TRBJ2-7; v_call: TRBV27; d_call: NA; clone_size: NA
cdr3_aa: CASSTGPGSGNTIYF; cdr3_nt: TGTGCCAGCAGTACCGGTCCCGGCTCTGGAAACACCATATATTTT; j_call: TRBJ1-3; v_call: TRBV28; d_call: NA; clone_size: NA
cdr3_aa: CSVPLRTGYWVTQYF; cdr3_nt: TGCAGCGTTCCTCTCCGGACAGGGTATTGGGTGACCCAGTACTTC; j_call: TRBJ2-5; v_call: TRBV29-1; d_call: TRBD1; clone_size: few
cdr3_aa: CASSLDRNNEQFF; cdr3_nt: TGTGCCAGCAGCCTGGACAGAAACAATGAGCAGTTCTTC; j_call: TRBJ2-1; v_call: TRBV14; d_call: NA; clone_size: NA
cdr3_aa: CASSTGTGNQPQHF; cdr3_nt: TGTGCCAGCAGCACCGGGACAGGCAATCAGCCCCAGCATTTT; j_call: TRBJ1-5; v_call: TRBV7-9; d_call: TRBD1; clone_size: NA
cdr3_aa: CASSLGSRGRAYEQYF; cdr3_nt: TGTGCCAGCAGCTTAGGTAGTCGCGGGAGGGCCTACGAGCAGTACTTC; j_call: TRBJ2-7; v_call: TRBV7-2; d_call: TRBD2; clone_size: NA
cdr3_aa: CASKSRGDSPLHF; cdr3_nt: TGTGCCAGCAAAAGCAGGGGGGATTCACCCCTCCACTTT; j_call: TRBJ1-6; v_call: TRBV12-3/TRBV12-4; d_call: TRBD1; clone_size: NA
cdr3_aa: CASRPSGRAEYNEQFF; cdr3_nt: TGTGCCAGCAGACCTAGCGGGAGGGCCGAGTACAATGAGCAGTTCTTC; j_call: TRBJ2-1; v_call: TRBV28; d_call: TRBD2; clone_size: once
cdr3_aa: CASSLGWMGTSGDKYQETQYF; cdr3_nt: TGTGCCAGCAGTTTAGGTTGGATGGGGACTAGCGGAGATAAGTACCAAGAGACCCAGTACTTC; j_call: TRBJ2-5; v_call: TRBV28; d_call: TRBD2; clone_size: few
cdr3_aa: CASKTIQGVSSPLHF; cdr3_nt: TGTGCCAGCAAGACTATACAGGGGGTGTCTTCACCCCTCCACTTT; j_call: TRBJ1-6; v_call: TRBV2; d_call: TRBD1; clone_size: many
cdr3_aa: CATSGTGYSNQPQHF; cdr3_nt: TGCGCCACCTCGGGGACAGGGTATAGCAATCAGCCCCAGCATTTT; j_call: TRBJ1-5; v_call: TRBV10-2; d_call: TRBD1; clone_size: few
cdr3_aa: CASSVELAVQETQYF; cdr3_nt: TGTGCCAGCAGTGTTGAGCTAGCGGTCCAAGAGACCCAGTACTTC; j_call: TRBJ2-5; v_call: TRBV2; d_call: TRBD2; clone_size: NA
cdr3_aa: CASANSGARADTQYF; cdr3_nt: TGTGCCAGCGCGAATAGCGGGGCCCGGGCAGATACGCAGTATTTT; j_call: TRBJ2-3; v_call: TRBV6-5; d_call: TRBD2; clone_size: NA
cdr3_aa: CASSLGSGRVDTQYF; cdr3_nt: TGTGCCAGCAGCTTAGGCAGCGGGAGGGTGGATACGCAGTATTTT; j_call: TRBJ2-3; v_call: TRBV7-2; d_call: TRBD2; clone_size: once
cdr3_aa: CASSLYPPYEQYF; cdr3_nt: TGTGCCAGCAGCTTATATCCCCCTTACGAGCAGTACTTC; j_call: TRBJ2-7; v_call: TRBV7-9; d_call: NA; clone_size: NA
cdr3_aa: CASSFGQGGWGYTF; cdr3_nt: TGTGCCAGCTCATTCGGACAGGGCGGATGGGGCTACACCTTC; j_call: TRBJ1-2; v_call: TRBV18; d_call: TRBD1; clone_size: once
cdr3_aa: CASSKEGGTDTQYF; cdr3_nt: TGTGCCAGCAGCAAAGAGGGGGGCACAGATACGCAGTATTTT; j_call: TRBJ2-3; v_call: TRBV21-1; d_call: NA; clone_size: NA
cdr3_aa: CAWSVRGTGANVLTF; cdr3_nt: TGTGCCTGGAGTGTCAGGGGTACCGGGGCCAACGTCCTGACTTTC; j_call: TRBJ2-6; v_call: TRBV30; d_call: NA; clone_size: NA
cdr3_aa: CASSNRQKGRAGELFF; cdr3_nt: TGTGCCAGCAGCAACCGACAGAAGGGGAGGGCCGGGGAGCTGTTTTTT; j_call: TRBJ2-2; v_call: TRBV7-9; d_call: TRBD2; clone_size: NA
cdr3_aa: CASSYRGGSNQPQHF; cdr3_nt: TGTGCCAGCAGTTACAGGGGCGGTAGCAATCAGCCCCAGCATTTT; j_call: TRBJ1-5; v_call: TRBV13; d_call: TRBD1; clone_size: NA
cdr3_aa: CASSPFDSYGYTF; cdr3_nt: TGTGCCAGCTCACCATTCGACAGCTATGGCTACACCTTC; j_call: TRBJ1-2; v_call: TRBV18; d_call: NA; clone_size: NA
cdr3_aa: CASSPGLALYNEQFF; cdr3_nt: TGTGCCAGTAGCCCCGGACTAGCGCTATACAATGAGCAGTTCTTC; j_call: TRBJ2-1; v_call: TRBV19; d_call: TRBD2; clone_size: NA
cdr3_aa: CASSPYIAAQSPLHF; cdr3_nt: TGCGCCAGCAGCCCTTACATCGCGGCCCAATCACCCCTCCACTTT; j_call: TRBJ1-6; v_call: TRBV4-1; d_call: NA; clone_size: NA
cdr3_aa: CASSISGSHYEQYF; cdr3_nt: TGTGCCAGTAGTATCTCCGGGAGCCACTACGAGCAGTACTTC; j_call: TRBJ2-7; v_call: TRBV19; d_call: NA; clone_size: NA
cdr3_aa: CASRGRGGGFDTQYF; cdr3_nt: TGTGCCAGCAGGGGACGGGGAGGGGGATTCGATACGCAGTATTTT; j_call: TRBJ2-3; v_call: TRBV2; d_call: NA; clone_size: NA
cdr3_aa: CASSPGQAYEQYF; cdr3_nt: TGTGCCAGTAGTCCGGGACAGGCCTACGAGCAGTACTTC; j_call: TRBJ2-7; v_call: TRBV19; d_call: TRBD1; clone_size: few
cdr3_aa: CSARTGNNSPLHF; cdr3_nt: TGCAGCGCCCGGACAGGGAATAATTCACCCCTCCACTTT; j_call: TRBJ1-6; v_call: TRBV29-1; d_call: TRBD1; clone_size: NA
cdr3_aa: CASSLTGIYEQYF; cdr3_nt: TGTGCCAGCAGCTTAACAGGGATCTACGAGCAGTACTTC; j_call: TRBJ2-7; v_call: TRBV7-9; d_call: NA; clone_size: NA
cdr3_aa: CASSSTRGSPYEQYF; cdr3_nt: TGTGCCAGTAGTTCTACCAGGGGGTCCCCCTACGAGCAGTACTTC; j_call: TRBJ2-7; v_call: TRBV19; d_call: TRBD1; clone_size: NA
cdr3_aa: CASSVGHSAYNEQFF; cdr3_nt: TGTGCCAGCAGCGTAGGTCACTCTGCCTACAATGAGCAGTTCTTC; j_call: TRBJ2-1; v_call: TRBV9; d_call: NA; clone_size: NA
cdr3_aa: CASSLRENYGYTF; cdr3_nt: TGTGCCAGCAGTTTAAGGGAGAACTATGGCTACACCTTC; j_call: TRBJ1-2; v_call: TRBV27; d_call: NA; clone_size: NA
cdr3_aa: CASSLDLETQYF; cdr3_nt: TGTGCCAGCAGTTTAGATCTCGAGACCCAGTACTTC; j_call: TRBJ2-5; v_call: TRBV12-3/TRBV12-4; d_call: NA; clone_size: NA
cdr3_aa: CASSILGPNEQFF; cdr3_nt: TGTGCCAGTAGTATTCTGGGCCCTAATGAGCAGTTCTTC; j_call: TRBJ2-1; v_call: TRBV19; d_call: NA; clone_size: NA
cdr3_aa: CASSIGRDALFF; cdr3_nt: TGTGCCAGTAGTATAGGGCGGGACGCGCTGTTTTTT; j_call: TRBJ2-2; v_call: TRBV19; d_call: NA; clone_size: many
cdr3_aa: CSASPGLAGRGFF; cdr3_nt: TGCAGTGCTAGTCCGGGACTAGCGGGAAGGGGGTTCTTC; j_call: TRBJ2-1; v_call: TRBV20-1; d_call: TRBD2; clone_size: NA
cdr3_aa: CASSGRGRGSYEQYF; cdr3_nt: TGTGCCAGCAGTGGTCGAGGGAGAGGGTCCTACGAGCAGTACTTC; j_call: TRBJ2-7; v_call: TRBV2; d_call: NA; clone_size: NA
cdr3_aa: CASSPRGSGNGNEQFF; cdr3_nt: TGTGCCAGCAGCCCCCGAGGTAGCGGGAATGGTAATGAGCAGTTCTTC; j_call: TRBJ2-1; v_call: TRBV9; d_call: TRBD2; clone_size: NA
cdr3_aa: CASRGWGGAPQHF; cdr3_nt: TGTGCCAGCAGGGGCTGGGGCGGGGCTCCCCAGCATTTT; j_call: TRBJ1-5; v_call: TRBV6-5; d_call: NA; clone_size: NA
cdr3_aa: CASSQGPQETQYF; cdr3_nt: TGCGCCAGCAGCCAGGGGCCCCAAGAGACCCAGTACTTC; j_call: TRBJ2-5; v_call: TRBV4-1; d_call: NA; clone_size: NA
cdr3_aa: CASSPTGVDEQYF; cdr3_nt: TGTGCCAGCAGCCCGACAGGGGTCGACGAGCAGTACTTC; j_call: TRBJ2-7; v_call: TRBV3-1/TRBV3-2; d_call: TRBD1; clone_size: NA
cdr3_aa: CSASRTSGNSYNEQFF; cdr3_nt: TGCAGTGCTAGTAGGACTAGCGGAAACTCCTACAATGAGCAGTTCTTC; j_call: TRBJ2-1; v_call: TRBV20-1; d_call: TRBD2; clone_size: NA
cdr3_aa: CASSLGDILSNQPQHF; cdr3_nt: TGTGCCAGCAGCCTAGGGGACATCCTTAGCAATCAGCCCCAGCATTTT; j_call: TRBJ1-5; v_call: TRBV7-2; d_call: NA; clone_size: NA
cdr3_aa: CASRTGGSQPQHF; cdr3_nt: TGTGCCAGCAGGACAGGGGGCTCGCAGCCCCAGCATTTT; j_call: TRBJ1-5; v_call: TRBV2; d_call: TRBD1; clone_size: many
cdr3_aa: CASSLAAGRSKETQYF; cdr3_nt: TGTGCCAGCAGCTTGGCGGCAGGGAGGTCCAAAGAGACCCAGTACTTC; j_call: TRBJ2-5; v_call: TRBV5-8; d_call: NA; clone_size: NA
cdr3_aa: CATSRTAAGQETQYF; cdr3_nt: TGTGCCACCAGCAGAACCGCGGCGGGCCAAGAGACCCAGTACTTC; j_call: TRBJ2-5; v_call: TRBV15; d_call: NA; clone_size: NA
cdr3_aa: CASSLTGGPDTQYF; cdr3_nt: TGTGCCAGCAGCTTGACGGGGGGACCAGATACGCAGTATTTT; j_call: TRBJ2-3; v_call: TRBV28; d_call: TRBD2; clone_size: NA
cdr3_aa: CASSTLGNQETQYF; cdr3_nt: TGTGCCAGCAGCACCCTCGGGAACCAAGAGACCCAGTACTTC; j_call: TRBJ2-5; v_call: TRBV7-6; d_call: NA; clone_size: NA
cdr3_aa: CASSLFGFWRESSYEQYF; cdr3_nt: TGTGCCAGCAGCTTATTCGGTTTCTGGCGGGAGTCGTCCTACGAGCAGTACTTC; j_call: TRBJ2-7; v_call: TRBV11-2; d_call: TRBD2; clone_size: few